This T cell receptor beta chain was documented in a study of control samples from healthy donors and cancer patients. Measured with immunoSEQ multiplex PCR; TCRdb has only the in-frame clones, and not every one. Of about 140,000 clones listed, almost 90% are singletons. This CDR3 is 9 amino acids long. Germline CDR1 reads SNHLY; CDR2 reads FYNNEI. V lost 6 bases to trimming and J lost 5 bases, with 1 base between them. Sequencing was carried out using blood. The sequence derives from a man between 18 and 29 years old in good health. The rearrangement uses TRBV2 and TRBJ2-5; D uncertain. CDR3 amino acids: CASSETQYF. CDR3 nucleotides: TGTGCCAGCAGCGAGACCCAGTACTTC.